This TCR beta chain was captured by sequencing in a study of TIL therapy for anti-PD-1-resistant metastatic lung cancer. Study-wide background: Tumors had a median PD-L1 proportion score of around 6%.

Between the trimmed V and J ends, which lost 0 bases and 7 bases, there was a span of 7 bases. The CDR3 sequence is 13 residues long. Per the germline V gene, CDR1 is MNHNS and CDR2 is SASEGT. Time point specified: pre-treatment sample, taken before nivolumab and TIL therapy. Stage 4 NSCLC adults joined between 2017 and January 2020. The libraries were made with immunoSEQ v3. Here immunoSEQ multiplex PCR was the method, and the copy in TCRdb shows in-frame clones only, minus some. Of tens of thousands of clones listed, 79% are singletons. The TCR sequence derives from a woman aged 30-79 years with non-small cell lung cancer. This sequence joins TRBV6-1 and TRBJ1-5, with D unresolved. The sample in question was blood, obtained at baseline. CDR3 coding DNA: TGTGCCAGCAGTGAAGCGGCCGGGCAGCCCCAGCATTTT. Translated: CASSEAAGQPQHF.